This passage covers 27 T cell receptor beta chains from one sample sequenced in a study of vaccination effects on CD4 cells after COVID-19. Antigen-specific CD4+ T cells were expanded (with viral peptide pools) by the ViraFEST assay ahead of sequencing. When around 10 days of culture had elapsed, CD4+ T cells were isolated. The person had PCR-confirmed SARS-CoV-2 infection between March and December 2020. Sequencing was performed with immunoSEQ multiplex PCR; in TCRdb, only in-frame clones are kept and a portion is missing. The sample holds approximately 19,000 clones; just under 75% are singletons and the top ten take 30% to 45%. These TCRs are of unknown antigen specificity. The starting material was CD4+ T cells from PBMCs cultured with a peptide pool, obtained before COVID-19 vaccination. The origin of the receptors is a human donor who had a prior SARS-CoV-2 infection.

The chain couples TRBV19 to TRBJ2-1, with D tentatively TRBD1 (5 bases). The CDR3 sequence is 12 residues long. V lost 6 bases, J lost 5 bases, and 8 bases lay in between. Germline V gene lookup returns CDR1 LNHDA and CDR2 SQIVND (reference sequence). The CDR3 sequence: CASSRQHNEQFF. The CDR3 bases are TGTGCCAGTAGCAGACAGCACAATGAGCAGTTCTTC.

This clone showed up just a few times. The chain links TRBV11-3 to TRBJ2-1; D not certain. CDR1 SGHNT and CDR2 YENEEA come from the germline V gene. Trimming removed 3 bases from V and 5 bases from J, with 20 bases in between. The length of the CDR3 is 17 residues. The CDR3, as DNA: TGTGCCAGCAGCTTCCCTTCGACCCGCCTCGGGCACAATGAGCAGTTCTTC. As protein: CASSFPSTRLGHNEQFF.

This rearrangement joins TRBV18 to TRBJ2-3; 9 bases agree with TRBD1. Germline CDR1 reads KGHSH; CDR2 reads LQKENI. After removal of 0 bases from V and 1 base from J, the junction contained 2 bases not matched to a gene. The CDR3 extends over 16 amino acids. CDR3 nucleotide sequence: TGTGCCAGCTCACCACCGGGACAGGGCCGCACAGATACGCAGTATTTT. The encoded protein is CASSPPGQGRTDTQYF.

This clone was counted only a few times. This rearrangement joins TRBV4-3 to TRBJ1-2; 10 bases are shared with TRBD1. The CDR3 runs to 16 residues. Germline trimming cut 0 bases from V and 8 bases from J; bases unmatched to any gene: 9. The germline gives CDR1 LGHNA, CDR2 YSLEER. The CDR3 sequence is CASSQELRQGAEGYTF. The CDR3 bases are TGCGCCAGCAGCCAAGAATTGCGACAGGGGGCTGAAGGCTACACCTTC.

The chain joins TRBV6-2 or TRBV6-3 to TRBJ2-5; maybe TRBD1 (5 bases). Germline CDR1 and CDR2: MNHEY and SVGEGT. This CDR3 has 14 residues. V shed 2 bases and J shed 4 bases, with 11 bases lying between them. CDR3 nucleotide sequence: TGTGCCAGCAGTTACGGTGACAGTTCAGAGACCCAGTACTTC. Protein sequence: CASSYGDSSETQYF.

This clone appeared a few times. The chain has TRBV6-4 and TRBJ2-3; 8 bases agree with TRBD2. Germline loops: CDR1 MRHNA, CDR2 SNTAGT. Germline trimming cut 8 bases from V and 2 bases from J; bases unmatched to any gene: 6. The CDR3 is 14 amino acids. The DNA of the CDR3 is TGTGCCAGCGGCCTCGGGGGGGCCACAGATACGCAGTATTTT. As protein: CASGLGGATDTQYF.

This clone was seen a few times. V and J are TRBV7-9 and TRBJ1-1; 7 nucleotides align to TRBD1. CDR3 length equals 16 residues. With 4 bases clipped from V and 6 bases from J, the junction kept 14 bases outside the gene matches. CDR1 SEHNR and CDR2 FQNEAQ come from the germline V gene (reference sequence). CDR3 nucleotide sequence: TGTGCCAGCAGCTCGGCGGGCAGGGGGACGTTCCCTGAAGCTTTCTTT. Translation: CASSSAGRGTFPEAFF.

This clone was seen a few times. The chain uses TRBV2 and TRBJ2-7, with 8 nucleotides matching TRBD2. CDR3 length equals 13 residues. V dropped 6 bases and J dropped 3; count of bases not matched to a gene: 4. CDR1 and CDR2 (germline): SNHLY, FYNNEI. In DNA, the CDR3 is TGTGCCAGCAGCTTTAGCGGGGTCTACGAGCAGTACTTC. Translating gives CASSFSGVYEQYF.

This chain joins TRBV15 and TRBJ1-4; D possibly corresponds to TRBD1 (6 bases). Germline lookup yields CDR1 LNHNV and CDR2 YYDKDF (reference sequence). This CDR3 has 14 residues. The V gene lost 7 bases and the J gene lost 5 bases, with 14 bases spanning the gap. CDR3 residues: CATITDRSNEKLFF. CDR3 bases: TGTGCCACCATCACGGACAGATCCAATGAAAAACTGTTTTTT.

The chain uses TRBV30 and TRBJ1-2; tentatively, D is TRBD1 (5 bases). The CDR3 loop spans 13 amino acids. The germline V gene has CDR1 GTSNPN and CDR2 SVGIG (reference sequence). The V end lost 4 bases, the J end lost 5 bases, and 14 bases lay between the germline ends. CDR3 loop: CAWNRGFGYGYTF. CDR3 DNA: TGTGCCTGGAACCGGGGCTTCGGATATGGCTACACCTTC.

CDR3 DNA: TGTGCCAGCAGCAGCTCCGGGCGGGGGGACTACAATGAGCAGTTCTTC. This sequence encodes CASSSSGRGDYNEQFF. V and J are TRBV5-6 and TRBJ2-1; 8 bases line up with TRBD2. Germline CDR1 reads SGHDT; CDR2 reads YYEEEE. V dropped 4 bases and J dropped 3; count of bases not matched to a gene: 9. The CDR3 totals 16 residues.

The V call is TRBV6-2 or TRBV6-3, the J call TRBJ2-1; 10 bases map to TRBD2. V lost 4 bases, J lost 1 base, and 7 bases stayed unmatched. The CDR3 has 17 residues. The germline gives CDR1 MNHEY, CDR2 SVGEGT. Here the CDR3 DNA reads TGTGCCAGCAGTTGGTTCCTAGCGGGAGCATCCTACAATGAGCAGTTCTTC. The encoded protein is CASSWFLAGASYNEQFF.

The chain links TRBV4-1 to TRBJ1-5, with unresolved D. The V and J ends lost 2 bases and 7 bases respectively, with 12 bases between them. The V gene's germline CDR1 is MGHRA and CDR2 YSYEKL. This CDR3 spans 14 amino acids. DNA for the CDR3: TGCGCCAGCAGCCAAACGGGTACCGGCCAGCCCCAGCATTTT. Translation gives CASSQTGTGQPQHF.

The rearrangement links TRBV10-3 to TRBJ2-1, with 9 bases aligning to TRBD1. V shed 8 bases, J shed 2 bases, and the junction held 19 bases outside the gene matches. Germline V CDR1 and CDR2: ENHRY, SYGVKD. The CDR3 has 19 residues. In DNA, the CDR3 is TGTGCCATCCAGTCAGTCACAGGGGGCGCGAAGACTCCCTACAATGAGCAGTTCTTC. It encodes CAIQSVTGGAKTPYNEQFF.

V gene TRBV2 combines with J gene TRBJ2-1, with 10 bases fitting TRBD1. The germline gives CDR1 SNHLY, CDR2 FYNNEI. With V trimmed by 6 bases and J by 9 bases, 5 bases remained unmatched. This CDR3 is 13 amino acids long. CDR3 nucleotide sequence: TGTGCCAGCAGGACGACAGGGGGCCGTGAGCAGTTCTTC. Protein: CASRTTGGREQFF.

This clone was seen a handful of times. The chain joins TRBV24-1 to TRBJ2-7; D possibly corresponds to TRBD1 (5 bases). The CDR3 is 11 residues long. The V end was cut by 7 bases, the J end by 7 bases, with 10 bases between. Looked up from germline, CDR1 is KGHDR and CDR2 is SFDVKD. In DNA, the CDR3 is TGTGCCACCAGGACAGTCGGAGAGCAGTACTTC. Translating gives CATRTVGEQYF.

The chain carries TRBV12-5 and TRBJ2-2; D is unresolved. The CDR3 sequence is 16 residues long. Germline assignment: CDR1 LGHNT and CDR2 FRNRAP. The V and J ends lost 0 bases and 8 bases respectively, with 16 bases between them. CDR3: CASGLVLFGVSGELFF. In DNA, the CDR3 is TGTGCTAGTGGTTTGGTACTATTTGGGGTGTCAGGGGAGCTGTTTTTT.

The chain carries TRBV5-4 and TRBJ2-5, with TRBD2 identical over 7 bases. The V gene end was trimmed by 5 bases and the J gene end by 4 bases; junction bases not matched to a gene: 14. The CDR3 extends over 16 amino acids. Germline V gene lookup returns CDR1 SGHNT and CDR2 YYREEE (reference sequence). CDR3 sequence reads: CASRDGFLGGGETQYF. In DNA, the CDR3 is TGTGCCAGCAGGGATGGGTTTTTGGGGGGGGGAGAGACCCAGTACTTC.

This chain connects TRBV5-1 to TRBJ1-4, with 9 nucleotides matching TRBD1. The CDR3 extends over 17 amino acids. With V trimmed by 1 base and J by 6 bases, 10 bases remained unmatched. Germline CDR1 and CDR2: SGHRS and YFSETQ. The CDR3 coding sequence is TGCGCCAGCAGCTTGTCACAGGGGGCGCGAGGTGATGAAAAACTGTTTTTT. Translating gives CASSLSQGARGDEKLFF.

The chain combines TRBV24-1 with TRBJ2-5; no clear D. With 6 bases removed from V and 2 bases from J, the gap between germline ends came to 9 bases. Germline V gene data show CDR1 as KGHDR and CDR2 as SFDVKD. This CDR3 is 13 amino acids long. The CDR3: CATSFKQQETQYF. CDR3 DNA: TGTGCCACCAGTTTCAAGCAGCAAGAGACCCAGTACTTC.

This chain uses TRBV7-4 with TRBJ1-3, with TRBD1 matching over 8 bases. Per the germline V gene, CDR1 is SGHVT and CDR2 is SQSDAQ. With 6 bases clipped from V and 1 base from J, the junction kept 8 bases outside the gene matches. This CDR3 is 16 amino acids long. The CDR3 nucleotides read TGTGCCAGCAGGGAGCTCAGGGGGCGGTCTGGAAACACCATATATTTT. Amino acids: CASRELRGRSGNTIYF. Full variable domain (missing parts from reference TRBV7-4 and TRBJ1-3): GAGVSQSPRYKVAKRGRDVALRCDSISGHVTLYWYRQTLGQGSEVLTYSQSDAQRDKSGRPSGRFSAERPERSVSTLKIQRTEQGDSAVYLCASRELRGRSGNTIYFGEGSWLTVV.

The V call is TRBV4-1, the J call TRBJ2-5, with TRBD1 matching 8 bases. The CDR3 contains 15 residues. Germline V gene lookup returns CDR1 MGHRA and CDR2 YSYEKL. J was trimmed by 3 bases and V by 0 bases; bases with no gene match: 3. CDR3 coding DNA: TGCGCCAGCAGCCAAGACCCGACAGGGGAAGAGACCCAGTACTTC. This translates into CASSQDPTGEETQYF.

The chain is built from TRBV2 and TRBJ2-7; D perhaps matches TRBD1 (5 bases). This CDR3 is built from 13 residues. Germline V lookup: CDR1 SNHLY, CDR2 FYNNEI. The V gene lost 7 bases and the J gene lost 6 bases, with 16 bases spanning the gap. The CDR3 DNA sequence: TGTGCCAGCACCAGGGATAACTCTCGCGAGCAGTACTTC. It translates to CASTRDNSREQYF.

The chain recombines TRBV4-2 with TRBJ1-1, with D maybe TRBD1 (5 bases). Germline V lookup: CDR1 LGHNA, CDR2 YNFKEQ. The CDR3 sequence is 15 residues long. The V end was cut by 1 base, the J end by 7 bases, with 16 bases between. The CDR3, as DNA: TGTGCCAGCAGCCAAGTCGGGGTGAGGGACCGTGAAGCTTTCTTT. It encodes CASSQVGVRDREAFF.

The rearrangement uses TRBV25-1 and TRBJ2-1; 12 bases fit TRBD2. The CDR3 consists of 15 residues. CDR1 is MGHDK, CDR2 SYGVNS, per germline. The ends lost 8 bases at V and 4 bases at J; junction bases unmatched: 6. CDR3 nucleotides: TGTGCCAGCGAGCGGACTAGCGGGGCGTACAATGAGCAGTTCTTC. Residues: CASERTSGAYNEQFF.

The V gene is TRBV9, the J gene TRBJ2-5; maybe TRBD1 (6 bases). Germline CDR1 is SGDLS and CDR2 is YYNGEE. The CDR3 has 16 amino acids. V shed 3 bases and J shed 1 base, with 16 bases lying between them. CDR3 loop: CASSATGHPIQETQYF. In DNA, the CDR3 is TGTGCCAGCAGCGCCACGGGACACCCTATCCAAGAGACCCAGTACTTC.

V and J are TRBV6-2 or TRBV6-3 and TRBJ1-6, with D possibly TRBD1 on 6 matching bases. The V gene lost 5 bases and the J gene lost 8 bases, with 13 bases spanning the gap. Germline CDR1 reads MNHEY; CDR2 reads SVGEGT. The CDR3 covers 14 residues. Written as DNA, the CDR3 is TGTGCCAGCAGTGCACGGGACATTGATTCACCCCTCCACTTT. Protein product: CASSARDIDSPLHF.